The rows below give T cell receptor beta chains drawn from one sample of a study of T-cell memory formation after mild COVID-19. Each CDR3 protein is one row after TCRdb ran MiXCR on the 5' RACE reads. Of 120,000 to 150,000 distinct CDR3 sequences in the sample, 13% to 15% were seen once. The sequenced material came from PBMCs or a T cell subset sorted from them (not recorded which). All receptors come from an adult woman who had mild COVID-19 (a few samples of this study predate the infection). Cell type and time point are not known. Both conserved end residues are part of each CDR3. Each record gives: V gene, D gene, J gene, clone size, CDR3 DNA, CDR3 protein. A D gene is named only where the DNA matches it firmly. Expanded clones get a size class; other rows say once, few or many, or leave the size out.

TRBV2	TRBD2	TRBJ2-3	few	TGTGCCAGCAGTGAGCGGCTAGCGGGGAGCACAGATACGCAGTATTTT	CASSERLAGSTDTQYF
TRBV5-1	TRBD1	TRBJ2-7	many	TGCGCCAGCAGCTTCTCGACAGGGGGCAACGAGCAGTACTTC	CASSFSTGGNEQYF
TRBV7-9	-	TRBJ2-1	-	TGTGCCAGCAGCCACACAGGAGAGTTTGGTCGGTTCTTC	CASSHTGEFGRFF
TRBV13	TRBD1	TRBJ2-1	many	TGTGCCAGCAGTCCCTCAGGGGGCTCGTACAATGAGCAGTTCTTC	CASSPSGGSYNEQFF
TRBV11-2	TRBD2	TRBJ2-5	-	TGTGCCAGCAGCTTAGATTCTAGCGGGTTGACCCAGTACTTC	CASSLDSSGLTQYF
TRBV7-8	-	TRBJ2-7	few	TGTGCCAGCAGCTTAGGCGCCGGGACGGTGCTCTACGAGCAGTACTTC	CASSLGAGTVLYEQYF
TRBV27	TRBD2	TRBJ2-3	few	TGTGCCAGCAGTTTAGTCTTCGCGGGAGGGCCAGCACATACGCAGTATTTT	CASSLVFAGGPAHTQYF
TRBV24-1	-	TRBJ2-2	-	TGTGCCACCAGTGATAGGTCTGCAACCGGGGAGCTGTTTTTT	CATSDRSATGELFF
TRBV12-3/TRBV12-4	-	TRBJ2-1	-	TGTGCCAGCAGTTTTTTTGGGCCAGTAGGCGAGCAGTTCTTC	CASSFFGPVGEQFF
TRBV12-3/TRBV12-4	-	TRBJ2-3	-	TGTGCCAGCACCTCTGGGGGGCACACAGATACGCAGTATTTT	CASTSGGHTDTQYF
TRBV7-9	-	TRBJ2-3	many	TGTGCCAGCAGCCCAGATGCGGGCTGGAGCACAGATACGCAGTATTTT	CASSPDAGWSTDTQYF
TRBV5-1	-	TRBJ1-4	few	TGCGCCAGCAGCTGGCGGGGGCAGGGTTTTATCGATGAAAAACTGTTTTTT	CASSWRGQGFIDEKLFF
TRBV7-9	-	TRBJ1-1	-	TGTGCCAGCAGCGTGGGACCGAAGAACACTGAAGCTTTCTTT	CASSVGPKNTEAFF
TRBV7-8	-	TRBJ2-7	-	TGTGGCAGCAGCTTGAGGGGCTCCTACGAGCAGTACTTC	CGSSLRGSYEQYF
TRBV27	-	TRBJ2-7	-	TGTGCCAGCAGTTTCACGGGCAGGGCTTCCTACGAGCAGTACTTC	CASSFTGRASYEQYF
TRBV24-1	-	TRBJ1-1	-	TGTGCCACCGCGGGGGACGAGGGAACTGAAGCTTTCTTT	CATAGDEGTEAFF
TRBV27	TRBD1	TRBJ2-1	-	TGTGCCAGCAGTTTGGGGACAGGGAGAATGAATGAGCAGTTCTTC	CASSLGTGRMNEQFF
TRBV12-3/TRBV12-4	-	TRBJ1-5	-	TGTGCCAGCAGTTTAAGTGGTTATAGCAATCAGCCCCAGCATTTT	CASSLSGYSNQPQHF
TRBV7-6	TRBD2	TRBJ2-1	-	TGTGCCAGCAGCTTAGATGCGGGACTATCGGGAGGATGGGGCTACAATGAGCAGTTCTTC	CASSLDAGLSGGWGYNEQFF
TRBV20-1	TRBD2	TRBJ2-3	few	TGCAGTGCTAGCCTAGCGGGAGGGCGAAGCACAGATACGCAGTATTTT	CSASLAGGRSTDTQYF
TRBV18	-	TRBJ2-1	few	TGTGCCAGCTCACCACCGGCAGACGGGTACAATGAGCAGTTCTTC	CASSPPADGYNEQFF
TRBV5-1	TRBD1	TRBJ2-1	-	TGCGCCAGCAGCTCCGGGACAGAAATCTACAATGAGCAGTTCTTC	CASSSGTEIYNEQFF
TRBV13	-	TRBJ2-2	few	TGTGCCAGCAGCTTAGAACAGACCGGGGAGCTGTTTTTT	CASSLEQTGELFF
TRBV7-9	-	TRBJ2-5	few	TGTGCCAGCAGCCATCAGGGAACCCAAGAGACCCAGTACTTC	CASSHQGTQETQYF
TRBV9	-	TRBJ2-1	-	TGTGCCAGCAGCGTAGAGGCCGCAGGGCCCTACAATGAGCAGTTCTTC	CASSVEAAGPYNEQFF
TRBV27	-	TRBJ1-1	-	TGTGCCAGCAGGGGAGAGGGCACTGAAGCTTTCTTT	CASRGEGTEAFF
TRBV5-6	-	TRBJ2-3	few	TGTGCCAGCAACCTTCTCCGGGACGCCCTGTTGGATACGCAGTATTTT	CASNLLRDALLDTQYF
TRBV7-2	-	TRBJ2-5	-	TGTGCCAGCAGCTTAGTCGGCGGGACGTTCGAGACCCAGTACTTC	CASSLVGGTFETQYF
TRBV4-1	-	TRBJ1-1	few	TGCGCCAGCAGCCAAGGAACAGGCGGGGGCTTGAACACTGAAGCTTTCTTT	CASSQGTGGGLNTEAFF
TRBV7-8	-	TRBJ2-5	many	TGTGCCAGCAGCTTACAGGGATTACAAGAGACCCAGTACTTC	CASSLQGLQETQYF
TRBV29-1	-	TRBJ1-1	many	TGCAGCGTTCCCAGGGGTTGGAACACTGAAGCTTTCTTT	CSVPRGWNTEAFF
TRBV5-1	TRBD2	TRBJ2-3	few	TGCGCCAGCAGCTTGCCCCAGCTAGCGGGCCAAGCAGATACGCAGTATTTT	CASSLPQLAGQADTQYF
TRBV7-2	-	TRBJ2-5	-	TGTGCCAGCAGCCAGCGGCAGACCCAGTACTTC	CASSQRQTQYF
TRBV9	-	TRBJ2-3	-	TGTGCCAGCAGCGTAGAAGGCAGGGGAGCAGATACGCAGTATTTT	CASSVEGRGADTQYF
TRBV24-1	-	TRBJ2-2	-	TGTGCCACCAGTGGACAGCAGAACACCGGGGAGCTGTTTTTT	CATSGQQNTGELFF
TRBV7-8	-	TRBJ2-5	few	TGTGCCAGCAGCGCAGCCTTGGACGCCTCTGAGTACTTC	CASSAALDASEYF
TRBV20-1	-	TRBJ2-1	few	TGCAGTGCTCAATCGCCGGATTCCTACAATGAGCAGTTCTTC	CSAQSPDSYNEQFF
TRBV2	-	TRBJ2-7	few	TGTGCCAGCAGCGAGAGTCGAGCGGGACACTCCTACGAGCAGTACTTC	CASSESRAGHSYEQYF
TRBV18	-	TRBJ1-6	-	TGTGCCAGCTCACCGGGGAGAAGGGGTCAGTATAATTCACCCCTCCACTTT	CASSPGRRGQYNSPLHF
TRBV11-2	-	TRBJ2-2	few	TGTGCCAGCAGCTTAGGATCAGCGTCGAACACCGGGGAGCTGTTTTTT	CASSLGSASNTGELFF
TRBV7-8	TRBD2	TRBJ2-1	few	TGTGCCAGCAGCGAAGCGGGATATAGCTCCTACAATGAGCAGTTCTTC	CASSEAGYSSYNEQFF
TRBV12-3/TRBV12-4	-	TRBJ2-7	-	TGTGCCAGCAGTCTGGGCGGACAGTCCTACGAGCAGTACTTC	CASSLGGQSYEQYF
TRBV6-5	-	TRBJ1-1	-	TGTGCCAGCAGTTACGGGATAGGGGGGGCTAACACTGAAGCTTTCTTT	CASSYGIGGANTEAFF
TRBV5-6	TRBD2	TRBJ2-5	few	TGTGCCAGTATGCGGTGGAAGGGGACTAGCGGGAGAGGGGAGACCCAGTACTTC	CASMRWKGTSGRGETQYF
TRBV27	TRBD1	TRBJ2-1	-	TGTGCCAGCATCCCACCGGGACAGGGGGTCAATGAGCAGTTCTTC	CASIPPGQGVNEQFF
TRBV6-1	-	TRBJ1-2	-	TGTGCCAGCAGTGAAGAGGTTGAGGCGGCCTACTATGGCTACACCTTC	CASSEEVEAAYYGYTF
TRBV6-5	-	TRBJ1-1	-	TGTGCCAGCAGTTACCATTGGGCCCGGGCAGCCACTGAAGCTTTCTTT	CASSYHWARAATEAFF
TRBV5-1	TRBD2	TRBJ2-1	few	TGCGCCAGCAGCTTGGAGGGACTAGCGGGGGGTGTCGCCTACAATGAGCAGTTCTTC	CASSLEGLAGGVAYNEQFF
TRBV28	TRBD2	TRBJ2-7	-	TGTGCCAGCAGTAAGACTAGCGGGAGGACGAGCGACTACGAGCAGTACTTC	CASSKTSGRTSDYEQYF
TRBV5-1	TRBD2	TRBJ2-7	many	TGCGCCAGCAGCTTGACTAGCGGGAGTGCCTACGAGCAGTACTTC	CASSLTSGSAYEQYF
TRBV19	TRBD2	TRBJ2-7	-	TGTGCCAGTAGTCCATCTAGCGGGAGGGCCGGCGAGCAGTACTTC	CASSPSSGRAGEQYF
TRBV20-1	-	TRBJ1-4	once	TGCAGTGCTAGAGGGGTAGGGCTCGGTGAAAAACTGTTTTTT	CSARGVGLGEKLFF